These T cell receptor beta chains were read from a single sample in a study of cytomegalovirus exposure and HLA in healthy donors. Only in-frame clones appear in the TCRdb table, and some are missing; sequencing was by immunoSEQ multiplex PCR. The sample comprises 180,000 or so clones, more than 75% of which are singletons, and less than 2.5% rests with the top ten. What was sequenced was PBMCs. Receptor source: a woman in her thirties in good health and CMV-seropositive. Each CDR3 is given without its conserved first and last residue.

V gene: TRBV4-1; J gene: TRBJ2-3; CDR3 protein: ASSQVAGGADTQY
V gene: TRBV18; J gene: TRBJ1-6; CDR3 protein: ASSPGRADNSPLH
V gene: TRBV5-1; J gene: TRBJ1-1; CDR3 protein: ASSLAPGGGTEAF
V gene: TRBV19; J gene: TRBJ1-2; CDR3 protein: ATLGAGWT
V gene: TRBV13; J gene: TRBJ1-2; CDR3 protein: ASSLWGQGYYGYT
V gene: TRBV11-3; J gene: TRBJ2-7; CDR3 protein: ASSITEEQY
V gene: TRBV28; J gene: TRBJ2-7; CDR3 protein: ASRATFDEQY
V gene: TRBV11-1; J gene: TRBJ1-6; CDR3 protein: ASRAGGTEALH
V gene: TRBV5-8; J gene: TRBJ1-2; CDR3 protein: ASSLTVNYGYT
V gene: TRBV25-1; J gene: TRBJ2-1; CDR3 protein: ASSETVIRSYNEQF
V gene: TRBV7-8; J gene: TRBJ2-2; CDR3 protein: ASSLRTRDLGTGELF
V gene: TRBV18; J gene: TRBJ1-2; CDR3 protein: ASSRGQGTGGYT
V gene: TRBV6-1; J gene: TRBJ1-2; CDR3 protein: ASSGQGARGYT
V gene: TRBV6-4; J gene: TRBJ2-3; CDR3 protein: ASSEYGGGASTDTQY
V gene: TRBV7-2; J gene: TRBJ2-3; CDR3 protein: ASSPRAGSTDTQY
V gene: TRBV9; J gene: TRBJ1-6; CDR3 protein: ASSPDRGRERENSPLH
V gene: TRBV7-9; J gene: TRBJ2-6; CDR3 protein: ASSFGGRANGLT
V gene: TRBV11-3; J gene: TRBJ2-1; CDR3 protein: ASGSGVNNEQF
V gene: TRBV28; J gene: TRBJ2-2; CDR3 protein: ASSGGELF
V gene: TRBV7-9; J gene: TRBJ2-3; CDR3 protein: ASSHSGRPDTQY
V gene: TRBV25-1; J gene: TRBJ2-3; CDR3 protein: ASSTSSGGITDTQY
V gene: TRBV6-6; J gene: TRBJ1-3; CDR3 protein: ASSRQQGRSGNTIY
V gene: TRBV6-5; J gene: TRBJ2-2; CDR3 protein: ASTPGGTGELF
V gene: TRBV7-2; J gene: TRBJ2-5; CDR3 protein: ASRFLWTHRETQY
V gene: TRBV7-9; J gene: TRBJ2-5; CDR3 protein: ASSWDRGGQETQY
V gene: TRBV15; J gene: TRBJ2-1; CDR3 protein: ATSKERGGPYNEQF
V gene: TRBV28; J gene: TRBJ1-5; CDR3 protein: ASSSRLTTEPQH
V gene: TRBV28; J gene: TRBJ2-7; CDR3 protein: ASSLGREYEQY
V gene: TRBV19; J gene: TRBJ1-5; CDR3 protein: ASSQVGRRDQPQH
V gene: TRBV4-3; J gene: TRBJ2-7; CDR3 protein: ASSQDLNRGPSLVY
V gene: TRBV10-3; J gene: TRBJ2-5; CDR3 protein: ATSRAQETQY
V gene: TRBV5-1; J gene: TRBJ2-1; CDR3 protein: ASSEQSSYNEQF
V gene: TRBV7-2; J gene: TRBJ1-4; CDR3 protein: ASSLGGTGVGEKLF